The TCR beta chain under discussion was sequenced for a study of T-cell reconstitution after alpha-beta-depleted transplantation in children. Ten or more counts support this clonotype. Molecular barcoding with unique molecular identifiers was used for the TCRbeta library. TCRdb processed the PCR reads anew with MiXCR; each CDR3 protein has one entry. In the table there are about 610,000 distinct CDR3 sequences, about 10% of which are singletons. Germline CDR1 and CDR2: LGHNA and YSLEER. V gave up 4 bases and J gave up 1 base, with 21 bases separating them. This CDR3 comprises 18 residues. The chain carries TRBV4-3 and TRBJ2-3; D possibly corresponds to TRBD2 (5 bases). The source was PBMCs from the stem cell graft donor, collected from the stem cell graft. This TCR derives from a human donor who donated a stem cell graft to a child with acute myeloid leukemia. The CDR3, as DNA: TGCGCCAGCAGCCCTAAACGATCTACCGGGGATGGCACAGATACGCAGTATTTT. It encodes CASSPKRSTGDGTDTQYF.